Listed below are T cell receptor beta chains from one sample, sequenced in a study of cytomegalovirus exposure and HLA in healthy donors. Assay used: immunoSEQ multiplex PCR; TCRdb lists only in-frame clones, some missing. Found here are about 160,000 clones, about 90% of them singletons; the top ten hold under 4.5%. The sequencing sample was made of PBMCs. These receptors were taken from a man younger than 30 in good health and CMV-seropositive. Each CDR3 is given without its conserved first and last residue. Part of the rows lack a size; the others show once, few, many or a class for expanded clones.

V,size,J,CDR3
TRBV6-5,NA,TRBJ1-1,ASSYQLSSRTEAF
TRBV18,NA,TRBJ2-1,ASSLSGSEYSNNEQF
TRBV5-6,NA,TRBJ2-1,ASSPGQGRENEQF
TRBV7-9,NA,TRBJ2-5,ASSLGLAGETQY
TRBV2,NA,TRBJ2-1,ASRGTSGSLSEQF
TRBV7-6,NA,TRBJ2-1,ASSVRWLASHNEQF
TRBV9,NA,TRBJ2-5,ASSVGQGRETQY
TRBV18,once,TRBJ2-1,ASSSKGDNEQF
TRBV7-9,NA,TRBJ1-2,ASSLSGTGADYGYT
TRBV29-1,NA,TRBJ2-1,SAYLGSTGGNEQF
TRBV5-5,NA,TRBJ2-1,ASSLVGGSYNEQF
TRBV19,NA,TRBJ1-4,ASSSPGQGALEKLF
TRBV19,NA,TRBJ2-7,ASSGQGQSYEQY
TRBV30,NA,TRBJ2-5,AWSVGGAGETQY
TRBV6-1,NA,TRBJ1-5,ASSDSGLLNQPQH
TRBV4-1,NA,TRBJ2-5,ASSPLAGVETQY
TRBV14,NA,TRBJ2-7,ASSQVSRPLAGLRYEQY
TRBV11-2,once,TRBJ2-3,ASSGWTGDSDTQY
TRBV6-6,NA,TRBJ1-2,ASSTWTGYYGYT
TRBV6-5,few,TRBJ2-2,ASSRVANTGELF
TRBV19,NA,TRBJ1-4,ASSPLTGGNEKLF
TRBV6-1,NA,TRBJ2-7,ASSHRGGSYEQY
TRBV5-8,NA,TRBJ2-7,ASSLNRVNNEQY
TRBV2,NA,TRBJ2-3,ASSGSGWQY
TRBV2,NA,TRBJ1-2,ASTSTPDSYGYT
TRBV11-3,once,TRBJ2-1,ASSLPRLAGVIHNEQF
TRBV14,NA,TRBJ2-1,ASSRSGNEQF
TRBV7-6,few,TRBJ2-7,ASSLEFSAIPYEQY
TRBV10-3,NA,TRBJ2-1,AISNSGLGSYNEQF
TRBV4-1,NA,TRBJ2-3,ASSQDSSTDTQY
TRBV9,once,TRBJ2-3,ASSVGGSLADTQY
TRBV27,NA,TRBJ2-1,ASSWGRVDEQF
TRBV15,NA,TRBJ1-1,ATSRTVPMNTEAF
TRBV6-4,NA,TRBJ1-1,ASSAPRRMNTEAF
TRBV27,NA,TRBJ2-1,ASSSRGTSGYNEQF
TRBV7-9,once,TRBJ1-3,ASSLGSAGGNTIY
TRBV6-5,NA,TRBJ2-7,ASSSGTGVYEQY
TRBV9,NA,TRBJ2-3,ASSVGDSDTQY
TRBV11-2,NA,TRBJ2-1,ASSFNDKAGYNEQF
TRBV5-1,NA,TRBJ2-5,ASSGGLDTAQY
TRBV19,NA,TRBJ2-7,ASTTSGTLAPYEQY
TRBV5-1,NA,TRBJ1-2,ASSLGPQDSYYGYT
TRBV11-2,NA,TRBJ1-1,ASSLSAGNTEAF
TRBV28,NA,TRBJ2-7,ASSPDPGTPSYEQY
TRBV9,NA,TRBJ2-3,ASSVGGGRGADTQY
TRBV19,NA,TRBJ2-7,ASSRLAGYEQY
TRBV5-1,NA,TRBJ2-7,ASSLAQQGYEQY
TRBV18,NA,TRBJ2-2,ASSPLDPGGFTGELF
TRBV5-1,NA,TRBJ1-2,ASSLEGVGYT
TRBV10-3,NA,TRBJ1-5,AISGEGPGGNQPQH
TRBV10-3,NA,TRBJ2-1,AISRDSLSSYNEQF
TRBV6-5,once,TRBJ2-3,ASSFTGLTLTDTQY
TRBV5-1,NA,TRBJ2-2,ASSVNTEQQLF
TRBV19,NA,TRBJ2-7,ASRDRVGGEQY
TRBV2,NA,TRBJ2-1,ASSEDSGRVNEQF